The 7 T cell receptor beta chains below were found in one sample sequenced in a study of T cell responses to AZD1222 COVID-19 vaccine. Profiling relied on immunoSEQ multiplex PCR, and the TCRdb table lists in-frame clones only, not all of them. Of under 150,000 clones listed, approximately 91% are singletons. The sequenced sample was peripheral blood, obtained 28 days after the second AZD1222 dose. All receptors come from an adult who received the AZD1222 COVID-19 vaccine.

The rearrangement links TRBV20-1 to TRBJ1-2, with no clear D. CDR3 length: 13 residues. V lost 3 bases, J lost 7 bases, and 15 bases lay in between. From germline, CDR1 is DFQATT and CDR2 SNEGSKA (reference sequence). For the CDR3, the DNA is TGCAGTGCTAGTCTCCAGTCCCTTTTTGGCTACACCTTC. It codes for CSASLQSLFGYTF.

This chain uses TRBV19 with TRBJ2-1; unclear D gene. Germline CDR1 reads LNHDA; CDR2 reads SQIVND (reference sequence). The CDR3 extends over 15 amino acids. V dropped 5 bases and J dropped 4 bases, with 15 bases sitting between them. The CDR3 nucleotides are TGTGCCAGTAGTCTCCTGGGGAAGAGTTACAATGAGCAGTTCTTC. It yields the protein CASSLLGKSYNEQFF.

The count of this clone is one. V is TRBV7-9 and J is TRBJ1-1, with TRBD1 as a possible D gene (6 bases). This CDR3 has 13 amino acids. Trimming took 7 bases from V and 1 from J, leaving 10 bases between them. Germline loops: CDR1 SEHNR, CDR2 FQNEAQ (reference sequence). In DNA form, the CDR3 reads TGTGCCAGCAATGCAGGGGCGAACACTGAAGCTTTCTTT. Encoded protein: CASNAGANTEAFF.

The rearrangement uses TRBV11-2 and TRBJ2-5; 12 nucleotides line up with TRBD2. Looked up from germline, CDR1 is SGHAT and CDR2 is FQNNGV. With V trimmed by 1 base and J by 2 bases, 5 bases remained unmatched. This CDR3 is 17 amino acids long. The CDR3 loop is CASSLGTSGAHQETQYF. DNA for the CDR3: TGTGCCAGCAGCTTAGGGACTAGCGGGGCCCATCAAGAGACCCAGTACTTC.

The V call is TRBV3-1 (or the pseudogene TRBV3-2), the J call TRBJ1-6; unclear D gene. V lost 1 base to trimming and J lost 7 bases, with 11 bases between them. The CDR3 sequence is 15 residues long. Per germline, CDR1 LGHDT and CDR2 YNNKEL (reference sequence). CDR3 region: CASSQGERLNSPLHF. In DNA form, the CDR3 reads TGTGCCAGCAGCCAAGGGGAACGACTAAATTCACCCCTCCACTTT.

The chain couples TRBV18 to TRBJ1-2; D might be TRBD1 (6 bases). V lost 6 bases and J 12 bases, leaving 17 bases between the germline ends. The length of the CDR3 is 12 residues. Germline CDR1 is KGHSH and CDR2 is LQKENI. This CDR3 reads CASSHGQGINTF. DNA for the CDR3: TGTGCCAGCTCCCACGGGCAGGGGATCAACACCTTC. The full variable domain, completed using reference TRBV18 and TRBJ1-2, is NAGVMQNPRHLVRRRGQEARLRCSPMKGHSHVYWYRQLPEEGLKFMVYLQKENIIDESGMPKERFSAEFPKEGPSILRIQQVVRGDSAAYFCASSHGQGINTFGSGTRLTVV.

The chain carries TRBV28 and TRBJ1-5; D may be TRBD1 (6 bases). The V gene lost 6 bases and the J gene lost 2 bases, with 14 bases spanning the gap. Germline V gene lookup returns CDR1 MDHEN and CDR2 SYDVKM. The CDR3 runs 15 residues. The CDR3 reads CASSRTGNGNQPQHF. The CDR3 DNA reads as TGTGCCAGCAGCCGTACAGGGAATGGCAATCAGCCCCAGCATTTT.